This TCR beta chain comes out of a study of breast tumors, draining lymph nodes, adjacent tissues. TCRdb reprocessed the multiplex PCR reads with MiXCR, giving one entry per CDR3 protein. The repertoire has 33,000 or so distinct CDR3 sequences, approximately 57% of them found once; the top ten carry 15% to 20%. Trimming stripped 3 bases from V and 7 bases from J, with 15 bases between. Germline lookup yields CDR1 DFQATT and CDR2 SNEGSKA (reference sequence). The CDR3 covers 13 residues. Study-level findings and limits: Compared with lymph nodes, tumors were less diverse; compared with nontumor tissue, more. Findings are consistent with lymph node origin and intratumoral expansion of most tumor T cells.

This clonotype is judged medium-sized. Its antigen is as yet unknown. The source material was breast tumor tissue. This chain links TRBV20-1 with TRBJ1-2; the D gene is possibly TRBD1 (5 bases). This TCR derives from a female donor with breast cancer. Some clones in this sample may be carry-over from other donors' samples. DNA for the CDR3: TGCAGTGCTAGCCAAAGCAGGGCGGGTGGCTACACCTTC. It specifies CSASQSRAGGYTF.